These 27 T cell receptor beta chains share one sample of origin, sequenced in a study of cytomegalovirus exposure and HLA in healthy donors. With 60 Vbeta and 13 Jbeta primers, the PCR was carried out. Using immunoSEQ multiplex PCR, the repertoire was profiled, and TCRdb retains in-frame clones only, with some absent. The table lists approximately 170,000 clones, 80% to 85% of them singletons. The sample comprised PBMCs. The source is a man between 45 and 60 years old in good health and CMV-seropositive.

The gene calls are TRBV30 and TRBJ1-2, with TRBD1 as a possible D gene (6 bases). This CDR3 spans 14 amino acids. V lost 3 bases to trimming and J lost 2 bases, with 13 bases between them. The germline V gene has CDR1 GTSNPN and CDR2 SVGIG (reference sequence). CDR3 nucleotide sequence: TGTGCCTGGAGCTCACGGGGGGGCAACTATGGCTACACCTTC. Translating it yields CAWSSRGGNYGYTF.

The J gene is TRBJ1-3, the V gene TRBV30; D remains unclear. The germline V gene encodes CDR1 GTSNPN and CDR2 SVGIG (reference sequence). Trimming took off 2 bases at V and 1 base at J, with 12 bases between the two ends. This CDR3 is built from 15 residues. Here the CDR3 DNA reads TGTGCCTGGAGTCCCCGAGGAGGATCTGGAAACACCATATATTTT. Protein sequence: CAWSPRGGSGNTIYF. Complete variable domain (other parts from reference TRBV30 and TRBJ1-3): SQTIHQWPATLVQPVGSPLSLECTVEGTSNPNLYWYRQAAGRGLQLLFYSVGIGQISSEVPQNLSASRPQDRQFILSSKKLLLSDSGFYLCAWSPRGGSGNTIYFGEGSWLTVV.

This clone was counted between two and nine times. The chain uses TRBV9 and TRBJ2-3; 7 bases match TRBD2. The ends lost 0 bases at V and 0 bases at J; junction bases unmatched: 4. The CDR3 has 16 amino acids. CDR1 is SGDLS and CDR2 is YYNGEE in the germline V gene. In nucleotides, the CDR3 is TGTGCCAGCAGCGTAGGGGGCGGGAGAAGCACAGATACGCAGTATTTT. Translation: CASSVGGGRSTDTQYF.

The chain recombines TRBV27 with TRBJ2-1; possible D gene TRBD2, 6 bases. Per germline, CDR1 MNHEY and CDR2 SMNVEV (reference sequence). Trimming took off 5 bases at V and 8 bases at J, with 19 bases between the two ends. This CDR3 spans 15 amino acids. The CDR3 sequence: CASSNRGIKGDEQFF. As DNA, the CDR3 is TGTGCCAGCAGTAACCGGGGGATAAAAGGGGATGAGCAGTTCTTC.

The chain joins TRBV9 to TRBJ2-7; 8 nucleotides align to TRBD2. Germline-derived CDR1 and CDR2 are SGDLS and YYNGEE. The CDR3 has 13 residues. Trimming removed 7 bases from V and 4 bases from J; junction bases left unmatched: 7. The CDR3, as DNA: TGTGCCAGCGGAAGCGGGAGTATATACGAGCAGTACTTC. It yields the protein CASGSGSIYEQYF.

The chain combines TRBV27 with TRBJ2-2; 14 bases are shared with TRBD2. CDR1 and CDR2 (germline): MNHEY, SMNVEV (reference sequence). Trimming took 5 bases from V and 3 from J; bases not matched to a gene: 8. The CDR3 is 18 residues long. CDR3 residues: CASSRRTSGRSHTGELFF. The CDR3 DNA is TGTGCCAGCAGTCGCAGGACTAGCGGGAGGAGTCACACCGGGGAGCTGTTTTTT.

The chain couples TRBV11-2 to TRBJ2-1, with D possibly matching TRBD1 (6 bases). With 2 bases removed from V and 7 bases from J, the gap between germline ends came to 15 bases. CDR3 size: 15 residues. Germline CDR1 SGHAT, CDR2 FQNNGV. CDR3 residues: CASSLMWGQGNEQFF. The CDR3 DNA is TGTGCCAGCAGCTTAATGTGGGGGCAGGGAAATGAGCAGTTCTTC. The whole variable domain, remainder taken from reference TRBV11-2 and TRBJ2-1, is EAGVAQSPRYKIIEKRQSVAFWCNPISGHATLYWYQQILGQGPKLLIQFQNNGVVDDSQLPKDRFSAERLKGVDSTLKIQPAKLEDSAVYLCASSLMWGQGNEQFFGPGTRLTVL.

The chain is built from TRBV4-2 and TRBJ1-3; D ambiguous. Germline V CDR1 and CDR2: LGHNA, YNFKEQ. The V end was cut by 0 bases, the J end by 0 bases, with 12 bases between. This CDR3 comprises 17 residues. For the CDR3, the DNA is TGTGCCAGCAGCCAAGATCTCCTAATCCACTCTGGAAACACCATATATTTT. Its protein is CASSQDLLIHSGNTIYF.

This chain links TRBV4-1 with TRBJ1-1; D remains unclear. Germline V gives CDR1 MGHRA, CDR2 YSYEKL. Between the trimmed V and J ends, which lost 0 bases and 4 bases, there was a span of 18 bases. There are 17 residues in the CDR3. CDR3 DNA: TGCGCCAGCAGCCAAGACCGACCGGCGGATGCGGGCACTGAAGCTTTCTTT. Amino acid sequence: CASSQDRPADAGTEAFF.

This clone has just one count. This rearrangement joins TRBV6-5 to TRBJ1-2, with 8 bases matching TRBD1. J gave up 5 bases and V 10 bases, and 6 bases lay outside the gene matches. Germline V gene sequence: CDR1 MNHEY, CDR2 SVGAGI. The CDR3 covers 12 residues. CDR3 protein: CATRDRRYGYTF. The DNA for the CDR3 is TGTGCCACCCGGGACAGGCGGTATGGCTACACCTTC.

This clone has a handful of counts. The rearrangement joins TRBV28 to TRBJ1-2; D gene uncertain. This CDR3 is built from 13 residues. Germline V CDR1 and CDR2: MDHEN, SYDVKM. Trimming left V 3 bases short and J 5 bases short, with 10 bases between. In DNA form, the CDR3 reads TGTGCCAGCAGTTTCGCTAGCGGGTATGGCTACACCTTC. Residues: CASSFASGYGYTF.

This chain uses TRBV18 with TRBJ2-3; no firm D call. This CDR3 has 14 amino acids. Trimming removed 3 bases from V and 2 bases from J, with 9 bases in between. The germline CDR1 and CDR2 sequences are KGHSH and LQKENI. As DNA, the CDR3 is TGTGCCAGCTCACCGGGTGGGCTCACAGATACGCAGTATTTT. This encodes CASSPGGLTDTQYF.

This chain uses TRBV9 with TRBJ2-3; 7 bases are shared with TRBD2. V lost 0 bases to trimming and J lost 4 bases; unmatched junction nucleotides: 8. Germline CDR1 and CDR2: SGDLS and YYNGEE. CDR3 length equals 16 residues. CDR3 DNA sequence: TGTGCCAGCAGCGTAGGAGTGGGGGGGATCCCAGATACGCAGTATTTT. The encoded protein is CASSVGVGGIPDTQYF.

The chain recombines TRBV7-2 with TRBJ2-5; D is unresolved. Gene TRBJ2-7 matches the end of the DNA better, so the J call may be wrong. The CDR3 length is 14 residues. The germline gives CDR1 SGHTA, CDR2 FQGNSA. The CDR3 bases are TGTGCCAGCAGCTTATTAGTAGCATCCTACGAGCAGTACTTC. It translates to CASSLLVASYEQYF.

The chain joins TRBV7-9 to TRBJ2-7, with 7 bases lining up with TRBD2. The length of the CDR3 is 15 residues. From germline, CDR1 is SEHNR and CDR2 FQNEAQ (reference sequence). The J segment lost 5 bases and the V segment lost 5 bases, leaving 12 bases of the junction unmatched. The CDR3 DNA follows: TGTGCCAGCAGCCTTGGGACTACCTCCTTGGACGAGCAGTACTTC. This codes for CASSLGTTSLDEQYF.

CDR3 DNA: TGTGCCAGCAGTGCCGGGACAGGGGCGAACTCTGGAAACACCATATATTTT. It is translated as CASSAGTGANSGNTIYF. The J gene is TRBJ1-3, the V gene TRBV2, with TRBD1 matching 10 bases. The germline gives CDR1 SNHLY, CDR2 FYNNEI. Trimming at V came to 4 bases and at J to 0 bases, leaving 6 bases not matched to a gene. The CDR3 is 17 residues long.

The rearrangement joins TRBV28 to TRBJ1-1, with D hard to call. Germline CDR1 reads MDHEN; CDR2 reads SYDVKM. The CDR3 contains 14 residues. Trimming removed 6 bases at V and 1 base at J, with 12 bases between. The DNA of the CDR3 is TGTGCCAGCAGGCCACTTGGTACGAACACTGAAGCTTTCTTT. Its protein is CASRPLGTNTEAFF.

V and J are TRBV25-1 and TRBJ1-4; 9 bases match TRBD1. CDR3 length: 15 amino acids. The V segment lost 4 bases and the J segment 7 bases; nucleotides outside the gene matches: 7. Germline loops: CDR1 MGHDK, CDR2 SYGVNS. CDR3 DNA sequence: TGTGCCAGCAGTGCAGACCGGGACAGGGTTGAAAAACTGTTTTTT. The encoded protein is CASSADRDRVEKLFF.

The chain is built from TRBV27 and TRBJ2-1, with 11 bases that match TRBD2. Losses at the gene ends were 5 bases for V and 0 bases for J; bases not matched to a gene: 6. Germline V CDR1 and CDR2: MNHEY, SMNVEV (reference sequence). The CDR3 has 17 amino acids. In DNA, the CDR3 is TGTGCCAGCAGTCTAATAGCGGGAGGGCCCTCCTACAATGAGCAGTTCTTC. Its protein is CASSLIAGGPSYNEQFF.

The chain is built from TRBV5-1 and TRBJ2-3; D unclear. Germline CDR1 and CDR2: SGHRS and YFSETQ. Between the trimmed V and J ends, which lost 0 bases and 4 bases, there was a span of 6 bases. This CDR3 region has 13 residues. The CDR3 is CASSLALADTQYF. The CDR3 region has the DNA TGCGCCAGCAGCTTGGCCCTTGCAGATACGCAGTATTTT.

The V gene is TRBV5-1, the J gene TRBJ2-3; D unresolved. Germline V lookup: CDR1 SGHRS, CDR2 YFSETQ. V lost 0 bases to trimming and J lost 1 base, with 9 bases between them. This CDR3 is built from 15 residues. CDR3 bases: TGCGCCAGCAGCTTGGTGCTAGGTCGCACAGATACGCAGTATTTT. Protein sequence: CASSLVLGRTDTQYF.

V usage is TRBV7-2 and J usage is TRBJ1-1; TRBD1 matches 11 bases. The germline CDR1 and CDR2 sequences are SGHTA and FQGNSA. The J segment lost 12 bases and the V segment lost 2 bases, leaving 5 bases of the junction unmatched. The CDR3 is 13 amino acids. The CDR3 DNA follows: TGTGCCAGCAGCTTATGGACAGGGGGCACAACTTTCTTT. Its protein product is CASSLWTGGTTFF.

In this sample, this clone turned up once. The chain combines TRBV10-3 with TRBJ2-3; 13 positions match TRBD2. J was trimmed by 2 bases and V by 10 bases; bases with no gene match: 6. The CDR3 has 15 residues. CDR1 and CDR2 (germline): ENHRY, SYGVKD. CDR3 amino acids: CATGLAGPNTDTQYF. The CDR3 DNA is TGTGCCACGGGACTAGCGGGGCCAAACACAGATACGCAGTATTTT.

The V call is TRBV19, the J call TRBJ2-7, with D possibly matching TRBD2 (5 bases). The V and J ends lost 6 bases and 3 bases respectively, with 9 bases between them. From germline, CDR1 is LNHDA and CDR2 SQIVND (reference sequence). The CDR3 has 12 amino acids. DNA for the CDR3: TGTGCCAGTAGCCACGGAGGCTACGAGCAGTACTTC. Translated: CASSHGGYEQYF.

This chain links TRBV5-1 with TRBJ2-3; 12 bases fit TRBD2. Trimming cost V 7 bases and J 4 bases; bases outside gene matches: 7. The CDR3 is 15 amino acids. Germline values: CDR1 SGHRS, CDR2 YFSETQ. The CDR3 loop is CASARTSGAADTQYF. The DNA for the CDR3 is TGCGCCAGCGCGAGGACTAGCGGGGCAGCAGATACGCAGTATTTT.

The chain has TRBV5-1 and TRBJ1-3; 7 bases map to TRBD1. V shed 4 bases and J 0 bases; nucleotides not matched to a gene: 4. The CDR3 is 15 amino acids. Germline CDR1 is SGHRS and CDR2 is YFSETQ. The CDR3 nucleotides are TGCGCCAGCAGCACTGGGACAGTCTCTGGAAACACCATATATTTT. Translating it yields CASSTGTVSGNTIYF.

The V gene is TRBV7-9, the J gene TRBJ2-5; TRBD2 agrees at 9 bases. The J call may be wrong; the DNA end is better matched by TRBJ2-7. This CDR3 is built from 15 residues. Germline CDR1 is SEHNR and CDR2 is FQNEAQ (reference sequence). The CDR3 sequence is CASSLGAGGVNEQYF. In DNA, the CDR3 is TGTGCCAGCAGCTTAGGAGCGGGGGGCGTCAACGAGCAGTACTTC.